The 20 T cell receptor beta chains below were found in one sample sequenced in a study of response to subunit inactivated influenza vaccine. TCRdb analysed the RT-PCR reads with MiXCR anew, one entry per CDR3 protein. The sample contains approximately 500,000 distinct CDR3 sequences, around 13% of which appear only once. The specimen comprised PBMCs from blood, sampled 40 to 50 days after vaccination. The source of these receptors is a man aged 45-60 years who received an inactivated influenza vaccine.

This clonotype was detected many times. The rearrangement joins TRBV7-8 to TRBJ2-1; the match to TRBD2 covers 8 bases. V dropped 2 bases and J dropped 6; count of bases not matched to a gene: 6. This CDR3 has 15 amino acids. In germline, CDR1 is SGHVS, CDR2 FQNEAQ. The CDR3 loop is CASSLLAGGGNEQFF. The CDR3, as DNA: TGTGCCAGCAGCTTACTTGCGGGAGGTGGCAATGAGCAGTTCTTC.

This clonotype was detected only a few times. The chain combines TRBV7-2 with TRBJ2-3; the match to TRBD2 covers 8 bases. Germline lookup yields CDR1 SGHTA and CDR2 FQGNSA. The CDR3 spans 14 residues. The trim removed 8 bases at V and 1 base at J, leaving 5 bases unmatched. DNA of the CDR3: TGTGCCAGCCAGCGGGGGTTCCGCACAGATACGCAGTATTTT. The encoded protein is CASQRGFRTDTQYF.

CDR3: CASSRGVHTGELFF. The DNA for the CDR3 is TGTGCCAGCAGCCGAGGGGTCCACACCGGGGAGCTGTTTTTT. The chain combines TRBV7-9 with TRBJ2-2, with D perhaps given as TRBD1 or TRBD2 (5 bases each). V lost 5 bases to trimming and J lost 3 bases, with 10 bases between them. The CDR3 contains 14 residues. CDR1 is SEHNR and CDR2 is FQNEAQ in the germline V gene (reference sequence).

This clonotype was found a few times. The rearrangement uses TRBV5-5 and TRBJ2-5; 10 bases are shared with TRBD2. CDR1 is SGHKS and CDR2 is YYEKEE in the germline V gene (reference sequence). The CDR3 spans 13 residues. The V and J ends lost 6 bases and 14 bases, in that order; junction bases with no gene match: 13. The CDR3 sequence is CASTLWSSGSFYF. As DNA, the CDR3 is TGTGCCAGCACCCTGTGGTCTAGCGGGAGTTTTTACTTC.

The chain couples TRBV11-2 to TRBJ2-7, with 7 bases aligning to TRBD2. The J segment lost 6 bases and the V segment lost 1 base, leaving 6 bases of the junction unmatched. Per the germline V gene, CDR1 is SGHAT and CDR2 is FQNNGV. This CDR3 spans 14 amino acids. CDR3 in amino acids: CASSLAGGWSEQYF. CDR3 bases: TGTGCCAGCAGCTTAGCGGGAGGTTGGAGCGAGCAGTACTTC.

The gene calls are TRBV12-3 or TRBV12-4 and TRBJ2-3, with 10 bases identical to TRBD1. The ends lost 6 bases at V and 5 bases at J; junction bases unmatched: 5. This CDR3 spans 14 amino acids. The CDR3: CASRRDRGRDTQYF. In DNA form, the CDR3 reads TGTGCCAGCAGACGCGACAGGGGGCGAGATACGCAGTATTTT.

The V call is TRBV7-2, the J call TRBJ2-1, with D unclear. CDR1 is SGHTA, CDR2 FQGNSA, per germline. This CDR3 contains 14 residues. Deletions cut 5 bases from V and 5 bases from J, with 13 bases between. The DNA for the CDR3 is TGTGCCAGCAGCACCGGAGCGATCGACAATGAGCAGTTCTTC. It is translated as CASSTGAIDNEQFF.

The CDR3 here is CASSLNRIYGYTF. The CDR3 nucleotides are TGTGCCAGCAGTCTCAACAGGATCTATGGCTACACCTTC. J is TRBJ1-2 and V is TRBV7-2; a possible D gene is TRBD1 (5 bases). Trimming took off 6 bases at V and 4 bases at J, with 12 bases between the two ends. Germline values: CDR1 SGHTA, CDR2 FQGNSA. The CDR3 runs to 13 residues.

This clonotype occurred many times. This chain uses TRBV20-1 with TRBJ2-1; TRBD1 agrees at 7 bases. With V trimmed by 6 bases and J by 2 bases, 7 bases remained unmatched. CDR3 length equals 14 residues. Germline CDR1 and CDR2: DFQATT and SNEGSKA (reference sequence). The CDR3, as DNA: TGCAGTGCCAAGACAGGGAATGCCTACAATGAGCAGTTCTTC. Protein: CSAKTGNAYNEQFF.

The chain recombines TRBV6-1 with TRBJ2-7, with D perhaps TRBD2 (6 bases). Trimming cost V 10 bases and J 5 bases, with 18 bases left between them. The CDR3 loop spans 13 amino acids. Germline-derived CDR1 and CDR2 are MNHNS and SASEGT. The CDR3, as DNA: TGTGCCACTAGCCGGGACTTGGGGGACGAGCAGTACTTC. Amino acids: CATSRDLGDEQYF.

This clonotype was seen only a few times. The chain carries TRBV5-6 and TRBJ2-2; tentatively, D is TRBD1 (6 bases). V dropped 4 bases and J dropped 3 bases, with 10 bases sitting between them. Germline loops: CDR1 SGHDT, CDR2 YYEEEE. The length of the CDR3 is 14 residues. In DNA form, the CDR3 reads TGTGCCAGCAGCCTATGGACAGACACCGGGGAGCTGTTTTTT. It specifies CASSLWTDTGELFF.

This rearrangement joins TRBV6-5 to TRBJ1-1; D is uncertain. The CDR3 contains 14 residues. Looked up from germline, CDR1 is MNHEY and CDR2 is SVGAGI. V shed 2 bases and J shed 4 bases, with 11 bases lying between them. This CDR3 reads CASSYNRQITEAFF. As DNA, the CDR3 is TGTGCCAGCAGTTACAACCGGCAGATCACTGAAGCTTTCTTT.

This clonotype turned up a few times. The gene calls are TRBV4-3 and TRBJ2-7; 9 nucleotides agree with TRBD2. The CDR3 is 20 amino acids. CDR1 is LGHNA and CDR2 is YSLEER in the germline V gene. The trim removed 0 bases at V and 5 bases at J, leaving 20 bases unmatched. This CDR3 reads CASSQDLGGLIAGEKNEQYF. Here the CDR3 DNA reads TGCGCCAGCAGCCAAGATCTCGGAGGGTTGATAGCGGGGGAGAAAAACGAGCAGTACTTC.

The chain has TRBV2 and TRBJ2-3; TRBD2 matches 8 bases. This CDR3 is 16 amino acids long. Germline CDR1 reads SNHLY; CDR2 reads FYNNEI. With V trimmed by 6 bases and J by 1 base, 9 bases remained unmatched. CDR3 in DNA: TGTGCCAGCAGCGCCGGACTAGCCCCCGGCACAGATACGCAGTATTTT. This translates into CASSAGLAPGTDTQYF.

In this sample, this clonotype turned up a few times. The V and J genes are TRBV27 and TRBJ2-3; 9 bases are shared with TRBD2. Germline V CDR1 and CDR2: MNHEY, SMNVEV (reference sequence). There are 16 residues in the CDR3. The V and J ends lost 5 bases and 2 bases, in that order; junction bases with no gene match: 8. The CDR3: CASSPQRGAFTDTQYF. The CDR3 DNA reads TGTGCCAGCAGTCCCCAGCGGGGGGCCTTCACAGATACGCAGTATTTT.

This clonotype has a handful of counts. The genes are TRBV4-2 and TRBJ2-7; 9 nucleotides agree with TRBD1. The CDR3 runs 15 residues. Germline CDR1 LGHNA, CDR2 YNFKEQ. The V gene end was trimmed by 1 base and the J gene end by 3 bases; junction bases not matched to a gene: 4. The CDR3 coding sequence is TGTGCCAGCAGCCAAGGGGGGACAGGGATCTACGAGCAGTACTTC. Translated, it gives CASSQGGTGIYEQYF.

This clonotype was detected only a few times. The chain carries TRBV5-4 and TRBJ2-1; 10 nucleotides line up with TRBD1. The CDR3 sequence is 16 residues long. Losses at the gene ends were 6 bases for V and 2 bases for J; bases not matched to a gene: 8. Germline V gene data show CDR1 as SGHNT and CDR2 as YYREEE (reference sequence). DNA of the CDR3: TGTGCCAGCACCGTAAGGACAGGGGGACCCTACAATGAGCAGTTCTTC. As protein: CASTVRTGGPYNEQFF.

V and J are TRBV5-1 and TRBJ2-5; D gene unclear. V dropped 0 bases and J dropped 2 bases, with 8 bases sitting between them. The CDR3 totals 14 residues. Germline CDR1 SGHRS, CDR2 YFSETQ. The CDR3 DNA sequence: TGCGCCAGCAGCTTGGTGTGGATGCAAGAGACCCAGTACTTC. It encodes CASSLVWMQETQYF.

This clonotype showed up just a few times. CDR3 in amino acids: CAISHKVVNEQFF. In DNA form, the CDR3 reads TGTGCCATCAGTCACAAGGTTGTTAACGAGCAGTTCTTC. The chain employs TRBV10-3 and TRBJ2-1; D is unresolved. The CDR3 runs 13 residues. V was shortened by 5 bases and J by 10 bases, with 15 bases between the two germline ends. Germline V gives CDR1 ENHRY, CDR2 SYGVKD.

This clonotype has a handful of counts. This chain uses TRBV4-3 with TRBJ2-7; 7 nucleotides agree with TRBD2. This CDR3 spans 16 amino acids. Germline V gene sequence: CDR1 LGHNA, CDR2 YSLEER. V shed 0 bases, J shed 9 bases, and the junction held 14 bases outside the gene matches. CDR3: CASSQDYPGGPTRQYF. Here the CDR3 DNA reads TGCGCCAGCAGCCAAGATTACCCGGGAGGACCCACGAGGCAGTACTTC.